Each of the 4 T cell receptor beta chains below was sequenced from the same sample in a study of response to subunit inactivated influenza vaccine. TCRdb ran MiXCR on the RT-PCR reads and lists one entry per CDR3 protein. The sample lists 490,000 or so distinct CDR3 sequences, 7.6% occurring once. Sequenced here: PBMCs from blood, sampled about 23 months after vaccination. The receptors derive from a man aged 50 to 69 who received an inactivated influenza vaccine.

The rearrangement uses TRBV20-1 and TRBJ1-5; D uncertain. The CDR3 is 12 residues long. The germline V gene encodes CDR1 DFQATT and CDR2 SNEGSKA (reference sequence). V shed 5 bases and J shed 4 bases, with 9 bases lying between them. The CDR3 DNA reads TGCAGTGCTGGTAGTAGGAATCAGCCCCAGCATTTT. Residues: CSAGSRNQPQHF.

In its sample, this clonotype was seen a few times. The rearrangement joins TRBV27 to TRBJ2-6; D not certain. The V end lost 4 bases, the J end lost 4 bases, and 8 bases lay between the germline ends. The germline V gene encodes CDR1 MNHEY and CDR2 SMNVEV (reference sequence). This CDR3 spans 14 amino acids. CDR3 region: CASSSGYGANVLTF. The DNA for the CDR3 is TGTGCCAGCAGTTCTGGGTACGGGGCCAACGTCCTGACTTTC.

Concerning this clonotype itself: The junction departs from the called germline gene at one end, perhaps through a read error. The chain links TRBV6-5 to TRBJ2-1; 11 bases line up with TRBD2. The CDR3 is 13 residues long. Germline V gene sequence: CDR1 MNHEY, CDR2 SVGAGI. CDR3 bases: TGTGCCAGCTGTTACCGACTAGCGGGAGAGCAGTTCTTC. It encodes CASCYRLAGEQFF.

This clonotype was counted many times. V is TRBV4-1 and J is TRBJ1-5; D gene ambiguous. From germline, CDR1 is MGHRA and CDR2 YSYEKL. The CDR3 runs to 16 residues. With 2 bases removed from V and 3 bases from J, the gap between germline ends came to 14 bases. The CDR3 sequence: CASSQFFGSFNQPQHF. In DNA, the CDR3 is TGCGCCAGCAGCCAATTTTTCGGGTCTTTCAATCAGCCCCAGCATTTT.